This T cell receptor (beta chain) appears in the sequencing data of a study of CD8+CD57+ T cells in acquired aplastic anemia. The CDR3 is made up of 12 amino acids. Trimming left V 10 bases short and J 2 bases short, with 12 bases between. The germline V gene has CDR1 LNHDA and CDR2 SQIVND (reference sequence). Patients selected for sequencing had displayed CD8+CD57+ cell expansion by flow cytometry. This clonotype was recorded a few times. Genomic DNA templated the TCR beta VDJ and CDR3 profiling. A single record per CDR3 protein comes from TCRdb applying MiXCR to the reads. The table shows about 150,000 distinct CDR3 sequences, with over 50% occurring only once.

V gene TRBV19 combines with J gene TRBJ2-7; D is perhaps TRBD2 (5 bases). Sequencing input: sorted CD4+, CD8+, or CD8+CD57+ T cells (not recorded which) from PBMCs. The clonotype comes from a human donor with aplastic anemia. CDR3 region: CATRGSAYEQYF. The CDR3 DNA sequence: TGTGCCACCCGAGGGTCGGCCTACGAGCAGTACTTC.